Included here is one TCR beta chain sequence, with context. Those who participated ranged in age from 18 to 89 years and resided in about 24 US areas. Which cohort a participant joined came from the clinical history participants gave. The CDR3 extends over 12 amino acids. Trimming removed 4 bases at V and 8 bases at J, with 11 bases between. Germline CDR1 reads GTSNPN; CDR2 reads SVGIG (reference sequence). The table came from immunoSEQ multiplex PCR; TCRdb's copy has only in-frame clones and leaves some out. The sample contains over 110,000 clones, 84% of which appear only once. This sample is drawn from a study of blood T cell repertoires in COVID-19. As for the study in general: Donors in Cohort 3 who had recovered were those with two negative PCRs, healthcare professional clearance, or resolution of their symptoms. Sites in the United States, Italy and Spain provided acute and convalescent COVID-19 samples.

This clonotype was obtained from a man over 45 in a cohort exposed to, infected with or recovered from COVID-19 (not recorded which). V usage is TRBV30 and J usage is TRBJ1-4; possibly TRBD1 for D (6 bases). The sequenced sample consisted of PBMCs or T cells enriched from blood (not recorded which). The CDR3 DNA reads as TGTGCCTGGACAGGGGTGGGCGAAAAACTGTTTTTT. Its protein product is CAWTGVGEKLFF.